This is a list of T cell receptor beta chains from one sample in a study of shared clonotypes between healthy human individuals. The data were produced by immunoSEQ multiplex PCR, yet TCRdb's version contains in-frame clones alone and is incomplete. The table records 400,000 to 600,000 clones, around 75% of them present only once. Source material: PBMCs. Receptors were obtained from a woman aged 40 to 50 in good health. Some clones in this sample may be carry-over from other donors' samples. The CDR3 runs from the conserved cysteine through the conserved F or W. The order of the fields is clone size, V gene, J gene, D gene, CDR3 DNA, CDR3 protein. A D gene is named only where the DNA matches it firmly. Size is omitted from some rows. Given values are once, few, many or a class for expanded clones.

NA	TRBV5-4	TRBJ2-1	NA	TGTGCCAGCAGCTTCCAGGGTATTAGCAATGAGCAGTTCTTC	CASSFQGISNEQFF
NA	TRBV6-1	TRBJ2-5	NA	TGTGCCAGCAGTGAATGGGGAGTCTCTCGAGAGACCCAGTACTTC	CASSEWGVSRETQYF
NA	TRBV28	TRBJ2-7	NA	TGTGCCAGCACCTCCCAGCTATACGAGCAGTACTTC	CASTSQLYEQYF
NA	TRBV6-7	TRBJ1-5	NA	TGTGCCAGCAGCCAACCCCACAGCGACTTAGAGAGGCCCCAGCATTTT	CASSQPHSDLERPQHF
NA	TRBV5-1	TRBJ1-2	TRBD1	TGCGCCAGCAGCTTGGGACAGGGCAATGACTATGGCTACACCTTC	CASSLGQGNDYGYTF
NA	TRBV4-1	TRBJ1-6	TRBD1	TGCGCCAGCAGCAACCGGGACAGGGGTTCACCCCTCCACTTT	CASSNRDRGSPLHF
NA	TRBV7-2	TRBJ2-7	NA	TGTGCCAGCAGCTTTAACTATGGCGAGCAGTACTTC	CASSFNYGEQYF
NA	TRBV4-1	TRBJ2-5	NA	TGCGCCAGCAGCCCCGAACCAGATAAAGAGACCCAGTACTTC	CASSPEPDKETQYF
NA	TRBV11-2	TRBJ2-2	NA	TGTGCCAGCAGCGCCGCTGACACCGGGGAGCTGTTTTTT	CASSAADTGELFF
few	TRBV27	TRBJ1-2	TRBD1	TGTGCCAGCAGACCCCGGGACAGGGGGGGCTACACCTTC	CASRPRDRGGYTF
many	TRBV15	TRBJ2-7	NA	TGTGCCACCAGCAGAGATCTAGCGAGCACGTCCTACGAGCAGTACTTC	CATSRDLASTSYEQYF
NA	TRBV18	TRBJ1-4	NA	TGTGCCAGCTCTGAACAGGGAGGGGGAACTAATGAAAAACTGTTTTTT	CASSEQGGGTNEKLFF
NA	TRBV11-1	TRBJ2-2	TRBD1	TGTGCCAGCAGCTTAGAGGGACAGGGCACCGGGGAGCTGTTTTTT	CASSLEGQGTGELFF
NA	TRBV19	TRBJ1-1	NA	TGTGCCAGTACCTATTTAGGGGGGACCACTGAAGCTTTCTTT	CASTYLGGTTEAFF
NA	TRBV30	TRBJ2-3	NA	TGTGCCTGGAGTGTAGCGACAGATACGCAGTATTTT	CAWSVATDTQYF
NA	TRBV9	TRBJ2-1	TRBD2	TGTGCCAGCAGCGGCCTACTAGCGGGGCAATACAATGAGCAGTTCTTC	CASSGLLAGQYNEQFF
NA	TRBV5-6	TRBJ2-7	NA	TGTGCCAGCAGCAAGGGACTGGGCGCTCGGGAGCAGTACTTC	CASSKGLGAREQYF
NA	TRBV19	TRBJ2-7	TRBD2	TGTGCCAGTAGTATTCAAAGCGGGAGTGGAAACTCCGAGCAGTACTTC	CASSIQSGSGNSEQYF
NA	TRBV7-9	TRBJ2-5	NA	TGTGCCAGCAGCTTAGTACGCGGATTTCTGGGGGGCCAAGAGACCCAGTACTTC	CASSLVRGFLGGQETQYF
once	TRBV7-3	TRBJ2-1	TRBD2	TGTGCCAGCAGCTCCAGCGGGGACAATGAGCAGTTCTTC	CASSSSGDNEQFF
NA	TRBV19	TRBJ2-1	NA	TGTGCCAGTAGCGTAGGGTATCGCAACGGGCAGTTCTTC	CASSVGYRNGQFF
few	TRBV28	TRBJ2-1	NA	TGTGCCAGCAGTCTTCCGGGTCTCTCTGTAGGCAATGAGCAGTTCTTC	CASSLPGLSVGNEQFF
NA	TRBV27	TRBJ1-5	TRBD1	TGTGCCAGGGTTTTTGACAGGGCTTTCAATCAGCCCCAGCATTTT	CARVFDRAFNQPQHF
NA	TRBV7-2	TRBJ1-1	NA	TGTGCCAGCAGTCCGAATCTTTTGAACACTGAAGCTTTCTTT	CASSPNLLNTEAFF
NA	TRBV28	TRBJ2-1	NA	TGTGCCAGCAGTTTCGTTGTGGTGGCGGAGGGGTACAATGAGCAGTTCTTC	CASSFVVVAEGYNEQFF
NA	TRBV7-3	TRBJ1-1	TRBD1	TGTGCCAGCACCCTGGGGACAGGGAACACTGAAGCTTTCTTT	CASTLGTGNTEAFF
NA	TRBV7-6	TRBJ2-2	TRBD2	TGTGCCAGCAGCTTAATAGCGGGGAACACCGGGGAGCTGTTTTTT	CASSLIAGNTGELFF
NA	TRBV27	TRBJ2-1	NA	TGTGCCAGCAGTGTAGGGGTGTCCTACAATGAGCAGTTCTTC	CASSVGVSYNEQFF
few	TRBV11-3	TRBJ2-3	NA	TGTGCCAGCAGCCTCCCGGGAGGCACAGATACGCAGTATTTT	CASSLPGGTDTQYF